This T cell receptor (beta chain) emerged from a study of OX40 agonist ivuxolimab in advanced cancers. Background on the study: At doses from 0.01 to 10 mg/kg, patients were given intravenous ivuxolimab every 2 weeks. Participants could have had prior anti-PD-1, anti-PD-L1 or anti-CTLA-4 therapy, and 40% had some. Three patients showed partial responses: one hepatocellular carcinoma and two cutaneous melanoma cases. Overall study findings and caveats: By week 6 at 0.1 to 3.0 mg/kg, blood CD4+ and CD8+ T cells had expanded clonally.

In germline, CDR1 is GTSNPN, CDR2 SVGIG (reference sequence). This CDR3 has 13 residues. Trimming stripped 4 bases from V and 4 bases from J, with 11 bases between. Only in-frame clones appear in the TCRdb table, and some are missing; sequencing was by immunoSEQ multiplex PCR. The sample holds some 72,000 clones, around 93% seen once. About this clone: Its antigen remains unidentified.

The chain has TRBV30 and TRBJ2-1, with D perhaps being TRBD1 or TRBD2 (5 bases each). This clonotype was obtained from an adult with an advanced solid tumor such as melanoma, head and neck, liver or kidney cancer. Specimen: CD4+ or CD8+ T cells sorted from blood, collected in a trial of the OX40 agonist ivuxolimab. CDR3 in amino acids: CAWNRDLYNEQFF. CDR3 nucleotides: TGTGCCTGGAATAGGGACCTATACAATGAGCAGTTCTTC.